This T cell receptor beta chain was identified in a study of response to subunit inactivated influenza vaccine. Findings and caveats of the study: The authors put forward the suggestion that each seasonal influenza vaccination may bring in only a limited number of new T cells.

The CDR3 consists of 14 residues. Trimming removed 10 bases from V and 8 bases from J; junction bases left unmatched: 7. The sample holds a few counts of this clonotype. The antigen is unknown. From the RT-PCR reads, TCRdb called clonotypes with MiXCR, one entry per CDR3 protein. The sample shows 500,000 to 600,000 distinct CDR3 sequences, 16% of them seen only once. The starting material was CD4+ T cells sorted from PBMCs, obtained 23 months after vaccination. The V call is TRBV12-3 or TRBV12-4, the J call TRBJ2-1; 14 bases line up with TRBD2. The sequence came from a man aged 50 to 75 who received an inactivated influenza vaccine. The CDR3 is CATRLAGGPDEQFF. In nucleotides, the CDR3 is TGTGCCACCCGACTAGCGGGGGGGCCAGATGAGCAGTTCTTC.